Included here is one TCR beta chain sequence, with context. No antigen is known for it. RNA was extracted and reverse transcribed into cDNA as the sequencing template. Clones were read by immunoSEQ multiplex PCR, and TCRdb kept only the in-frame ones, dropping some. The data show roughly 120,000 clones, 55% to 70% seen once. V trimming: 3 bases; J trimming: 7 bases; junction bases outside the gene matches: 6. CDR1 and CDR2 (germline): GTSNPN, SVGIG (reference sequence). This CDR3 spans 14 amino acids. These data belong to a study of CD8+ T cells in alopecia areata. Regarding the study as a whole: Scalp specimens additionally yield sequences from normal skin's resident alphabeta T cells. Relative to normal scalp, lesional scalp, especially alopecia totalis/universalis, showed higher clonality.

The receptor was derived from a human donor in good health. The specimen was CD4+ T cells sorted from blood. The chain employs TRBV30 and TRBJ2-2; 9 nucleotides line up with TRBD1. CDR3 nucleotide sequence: TGTGCCTGGAGGGACAGGGGACGGGTCGGGGAGCTGTTTTTT. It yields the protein CAWRDRGRVGELFF.